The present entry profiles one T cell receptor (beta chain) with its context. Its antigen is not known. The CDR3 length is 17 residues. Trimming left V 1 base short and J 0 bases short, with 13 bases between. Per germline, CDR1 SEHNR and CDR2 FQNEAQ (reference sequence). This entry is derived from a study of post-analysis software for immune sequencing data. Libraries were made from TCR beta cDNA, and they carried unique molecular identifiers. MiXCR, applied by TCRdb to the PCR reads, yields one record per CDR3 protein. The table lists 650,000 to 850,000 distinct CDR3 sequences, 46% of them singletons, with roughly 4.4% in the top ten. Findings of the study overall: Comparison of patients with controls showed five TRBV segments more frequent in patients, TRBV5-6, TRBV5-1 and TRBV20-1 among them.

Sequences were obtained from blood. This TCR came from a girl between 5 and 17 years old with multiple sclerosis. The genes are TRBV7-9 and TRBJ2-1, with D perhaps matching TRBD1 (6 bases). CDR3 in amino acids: CASSLGVGGHSYNEQFF. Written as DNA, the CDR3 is TGTGCCAGCAGCTTAGGGGTTGGGGGACACTCCTACAATGAGCAGTTCTTC.